This TCR beta chain was recovered during a study of T cells of healthy individuals. From the 5' RACE reads, TCRdb called clonotypes with MiXCR, one entry per CDR3 protein. Counted here are tens of thousands of distinct CDR3 sequences, around 15% occurring once; the ten biggest clones make up roughly 4.7%. Trimming took 1 base from V and 1 from J, leaving 10 bases between them. The CDR3 is 15 residues long. Germline CDR1 SGHVS, CDR2 FNYEAQ. This rearrangement joins TRBV7-6 to TRBJ1-1; D gene ambiguous. The receptor was derived from a human donor in good health. CDR3 sequence (DNA): TGTGCCAGCAGCTTAGACGGGGTAAGGAACACTGAAGCTTTCTTT. It specifies CASSLDGVRNTEAFF.